A selection of T cell receptor beta chains follows, all from one sample in a study of T cells in pancreatic ductal adenocarcinoma. Here immunoSEQ multiplex PCR was the method, and the copy in TCRdb shows in-frame clones only, minus some. Of about 9,000 clones listed, around nine tenths are singletons. Specimen: PBMCs. These receptors were obtained from a human donor with pancreatic ductal adenocarcinoma. The CDR3 runs from the conserved cysteine through the conserved F or W. The order of the fields is clone size, J gene, D gene, CDR3 length, V gene, CDR3 DNA, CDR3 protein. D genes are given only for firm matches. The size of a clone is reported for some rows only, either as once, few or many, or as a class for expanded clones.

- | TRBJ1-2 | - | 14 | TRBV7-2 | TGTGCCAGCAGCTTAAGTGGGCTCAACTATGGCTACACCTTC | CASSLSGLNYGYTF
- | TRBJ2-5 | TRBD2 | 14 | TRBV7-3 | TGTGCCAGCAGCTCCTCTAGCGGTGCGGAGACCCAGTACTTC | CASSSSSGAETQYF
few | TRBJ1-2 | - | 14 | TRBV10-3 | TGTGCCATCAGTGAAGAGGTCCGAAACTATGGCTACACCTTC | CAISEEVRNYGYTF
- | TRBJ2-1 | TRBD1 | 13 | TRBV29-1 | TGCAGCGCGAGGACAGGGGGTAACAATGAGCAGTTCTTC | CSARTGGNNEQFF
- | TRBJ1-2 | TRBD1 | 13 | TRBV19 | TGTGCCAGTGCCCGGGACAGTATCTATGGCTACACCTTC | CASARDSIYGYTF
- | TRBJ2-3 | TRBD2 | 15 | TRBV10-3 | TGTGCCATCAGTGCCGGTCCGGGAGGGTCAGATACGCAGTATTTT | CAISAGPGGSDTQYF
- | TRBJ2-3 | - | 13 | TRBV18 | TGTGCCAGCTCACCGACTAGCACAGATACGCAGTATTTT | CASSPTSTDTQYF
- | TRBJ2-7 | TRBD2 | 16 | TRBV7-6 | TGTGCCAGCACCACCGGGACTAGCGGGACCTCCTACGAGCAGTACTTC | CASTTGTSGTSYEQYF
- | TRBJ2-7 | TRBD2 | 14 | TRBV7-9 | TGTGCCAGCAGCTTAGCGCGGCTAGCGGGAGAGCAGTACTTC | CASSLARLAGEQYF
- | TRBJ1-2 | - | 14 | TRBV7-9 | TGTGCCAGCAGCTTAGGTGCATCCTCGAGAGGCTACACCTTC | CASSLGASSRGYTF
- | TRBJ1-2 | - | 18 | TRBV28 | TGTGCCAGCAGTTCCCACCCTATTACCAGGGGTGGGAACTATGGCTACACCTTC | CASSSHPITRGGNYGYTF
- | TRBJ1-2 | - | 14 | TRBV5-1 | TGCGCCAGCAGCTTGGGCAGGGTGAACTATGGCTACACCTTC | CASSLGRVNYGYTF
- | TRBJ2-7 | - | 12 | TRBV6-5 | TGTGCCAGCAGTTACTCGAGAATAGCCGAGTACTTC | CASSYSRIAEYF
- | TRBJ1-1 | - | 13 | TRBV7-2 | TGTGCCAGCAGCTTAGCCAAGAACACTGAAGCTTTCTTT | CASSLAKNTEAFF
- | TRBJ1-1 | - | 14 | TRBV28 | TGTGCCAGCAGCGAATCTACCGGGAACACTGAAGCTTTCTTT | CASSESTGNTEAFF
- | TRBJ2-7 | - | 11 | TRBV28 | TGTGCCAGCGGGACTGCGCACGAGCAGTACTTC | CASGTAHEQYF
- | TRBJ2-7 | - | 13 | TRBV11-2 | TGTGCCAGCAGCTTACTCAGGGAAGGCGAGCAGTACTTC | CASSLLREGEQYF
- | TRBJ1-2 | TRBD1 | 14 | TRBV5-1 | TGCGCCAGCAGCACGGGACAGGGGAACTATGGCTACACCTTC | CASSTGQGNYGYTF